This is a list of T cell receptor beta chains from one sample in a study of blood T cell repertoires in COVID-19. TCRdb's table, derived via immunoSEQ multiplex PCR, lists solely in-frame clones and lacks some. This sample yields over 250,000 clones, of which roughly 80% are seen a single time; roughly 4.7% belongs to the top ten. Sequencing was carried out using PBMCs or T cells enriched from blood (not recorded which). The receptors stem from a man in his forties or fifties who had been exposed to COVID-19. The CDR3 runs from the conserved cysteine through the conserved F or W. A D gene is named only where the DNA matches it firmly. A row's size may be missing; if present it is once, few, many or a size class.

V gene: TRBV5-4; D gene: TRBD2; clone size: .; J gene: TRBJ2-3; CDR3 DNA: TGTGCCAGCAGCGTGGGACTAGCGGGAGTGACAGATACGCAGTATTTT; CDR3 protein: CASSVGLAGVTDTQYF
V gene: TRBV9; D gene: .; clone size: .; J gene: TRBJ2-1; CDR3 DNA: TGTGCCAGCAGCCTCTGGGACAACAATGAGCAGTTCTTC; CDR3 protein: CASSLWDNNEQFF
V gene: TRBV9; D gene: TRBD2; clone size: .; J gene: TRBJ2-7; CDR3 DNA: TGTGCCAGCAGCGTTAGCGGGGGGACCTACGAGCAGTACTTC; CDR3 protein: CASSVSGGTYEQYF
V gene: TRBV4-2; D gene: TRBD2; clone size: .; J gene: TRBJ2-3; CDR3 DNA: TGTGCCAGCAGCCCTCACAGGCGACTAGCGGGAGTGTCCACAGATACGCAGTATTTT; CDR3 protein: CASSPHRRLAGVSTDTQYF
V gene: TRBV3-1/TRBV3-2; D gene: .; clone size: .; J gene: TRBJ2-3; CDR3 DNA: TGTGCCAGCAGCCCACAGGCCGTTGGCACAGATACGCAGTATTTT; CDR3 protein: CASSPQAVGTDTQYF
V gene: TRBV18; D gene: .; clone size: .; J gene: TRBJ1-1; CDR3 DNA: TGTGCCAGCTCACGAGAAGAGAACACTGAAGCTTTCTTT; CDR3 protein: CASSREENTEAFF
V gene: TRBV7-8; D gene: TRBD1; clone size: .; J gene: TRBJ2-7; CDR3 DNA: TGTGCCAGCAGCCCCGGGACAGGGCGGGAGCAGTACTTC; CDR3 protein: CASSPGTGREQYF
V gene: TRBV28; D gene: .; clone size: .; J gene: TRBJ1-6; CDR3 DNA: TGTGCCAGCAGTGGTCCGGACAGTTATAATTCACCCCTCCACTTT; CDR3 protein: CASSGPDSYNSPLHF
V gene: TRBV5-6; D gene: TRBD1; clone size: .; J gene: TRBJ1-1; CDR3 DNA: TGTGCCAGCAGCTTGGGAGACAGGGTGTCTTTCTTT; CDR3 protein: CASSLGDRVSFF
V gene: TRBV7-3; D gene: .; clone size: .; J gene: TRBJ2-3; CDR3 DNA: TGTGCCAGCAGCTTAATTAGCGGAGCTAGCACAGATACGCAGTATTTT; CDR3 protein: CASSLISGASTDTQYF
V gene: TRBV5-4; D gene: .; clone size: .; J gene: TRBJ2-6; CDR3 DNA: TGTGCCAGCAGCTTCGACTCCTCTGGGGCCAACGTCCTGACTTTC; CDR3 protein: CASSFDSSGANVLTF
V gene: TRBV18; D gene: TRBD2; clone size: many; J gene: TRBJ2-1; CDR3 DNA: TGTGCCAGCTCACAATTTAGCGGGAGGGCCGGAAATGAGCAGTTCTTC; CDR3 protein: CASSQFSGRAGNEQFF
V gene: TRBV19; D gene: .; clone size: .; J gene: TRBJ2-1; CDR3 DNA: TGTGCCAGTAGTATGGGGGGTCTCTTATCCTACAATGAGCAGTTCTTC; CDR3 protein: CASSMGGLLSYNEQFF
V gene: TRBV5-1; D gene: TRBD2; clone size: .; J gene: TRBJ2-3; CDR3 DNA: TGCGCCAGCAGGTTGCTTAGCGGGAGGAACCGGTACACGCAGTATTTT; CDR3 protein: CASRLLSGRNRYTQYF
V gene: TRBV29-1; D gene: TRBD2; clone size: .; J gene: TRBJ2-7; CDR3 DNA: TGCAGCGTTCCAAAGGGCGGGAGCGGGTCCTACGAGCAGTACTTC; CDR3 protein: CSVPKGGSGSYEQYF
V gene: TRBV6-5; D gene: .; clone size: .; J gene: TRBJ2-7; CDR3 DNA: TGTGCCAGCAGTAAGACGGGAAGCACCTACGAGCAGTACTTC; CDR3 protein: CASSKTGSTYEQYF
V gene: TRBV19; D gene: TRBD1; clone size: .; J gene: TRBJ2-4; CDR3 DNA: TGTGCCAGTAGTAATACCGGGACAGCTGCAGTTCAGTACTTC; CDR3 protein: CASSNTGTAAVQYF
V gene: TRBV15; D gene: TRBD1; clone size: .; J gene: TRBJ1-5; CDR3 DNA: TGTGCCACCCGACAGGGTTCATGGCAGCCCCAGCATTTT; CDR3 protein: CATRQGSWQPQHF
V gene: TRBV30; D gene: .; clone size: .; J gene: TRBJ1-6; CDR3 DNA: TGTGCCTGGAGGTTGGAAGGGGTGAATTCACCCCTCCACTTT; CDR3 protein: CAWRLEGVNSPLHF
V gene: TRBV11-2; D gene: TRBD1; clone size: .; J gene: TRBJ1-1; CDR3 DNA: TGTGCCAGCAGGTCGGGACAGGGTGGCACTGAAGCTTTCTTT; CDR3 protein: CASRSGQGGTEAFF
V gene: TRBV11-2; D gene: .; clone size: few; J gene: TRBJ1-1; CDR3 DNA: TGTGCCAGCAGCCCTTTTCAGGGGCAAGTAGTCGCTTTCTTT; CDR3 protein: CASSPFQGQVVAFF
V gene: TRBV25-1; D gene: .; clone size: .; J gene: TRBJ1-2; CDR3 DNA: TGTGCCAGCAGTTGGGCCAGGGGATCGGCTAACTATGGCTACACCTTC; CDR3 protein: CASSWARGSANYGYTF
V gene: TRBV11-2; D gene: TRBD1; clone size: .; J gene: TRBJ1-5; CDR3 DNA: TGTGCCAGCAGCGGGGACAGGGGACCCCATCAGCCCCAGCATTTT; CDR3 protein: CASSGDRGPHQPQHF
V gene: TRBV9; D gene: TRBD2; clone size: few; J gene: TRBJ2-2; CDR3 DNA: TGTGCCAGCAGCGTAAGGTCTCTAGCGGCCGTCATGGGAGCCGGGGAGCTGTTTTTT; CDR3 protein: CASSVRSLAAVMGAGELFF
V gene: TRBV24-1; D gene: .; clone size: .; J gene: TRBJ2-7; CDR3 DNA: TGTGCCACCAGTGACACCAACGGGAACGAGCAGTACTTC; CDR3 protein: CATSDTNGNEQYF
V gene: TRBV9; D gene: .; clone size: .; J gene: TRBJ1-5; CDR3 DNA: TGTGCCAGCAGCGGAGAACAGGGTGGGCCCCAGCATTTT; CDR3 protein: CASSGEQGGPQHF
V gene: TRBV5-1; D gene: TRBD2; clone size: .; J gene: TRBJ2-7; CDR3 DNA: TGCGCCAGCAGCTTGGATACGGGAGGTTATTACGAGCAGTACTTC; CDR3 protein: CASSLDTGGYYEQYF
V gene: TRBV6-5; D gene: TRBD1; clone size: once; J gene: TRBJ2-5; CDR3 DNA: TGTGCCAGCAGTAGGGACAGGGTAACTTTAGAGACCCAGTACTTC; CDR3 protein: CASSRDRVTLETQYF
V gene: TRBV5-1; D gene: .; clone size: once; J gene: TRBJ1-2; CDR3 DNA: TGCGCCAGCAGCTTGGGGTATGATACCGTAGATGGCTACACCTTC; CDR3 protein: CASSLGYDTVDGYTF
V gene: TRBV28; D gene: TRBD1; clone size: .; J gene: TRBJ1-1; CDR3 DNA: TGTGCCAGCAGTTTGGGGACAGGGGTTACTGAAGCTTTCTTT; CDR3 protein: CASSLGTGVTEAFF
V gene: TRBV7-9; D gene: .; clone size: .; J gene: TRBJ2-1; CDR3 DNA: TGTGCCAGCAGCTTCGGGGGTTTGGATGAGCAGTTCTTC; CDR3 protein: CASSFGGLDEQFF
V gene: TRBV3-1/TRBV3-2; D gene: TRBD1; clone size: .; J gene: TRBJ1-3; CDR3 DNA: TGTGCCAGCAGCCAAGATCCGGCAGGGGGGAACACCATATATTTT; CDR3 protein: CASSQDPAGGNTIYF
V gene: TRBV5-1; D gene: TRBD1; clone size: .; J gene: TRBJ2-5; CDR3 DNA: TGCGCCAGCAGCAAAACCGGGACAGGTAGAGAGACCCAGTACTTC; CDR3 protein: CASSKTGTGRETQYF
V gene: TRBV5-1; D gene: .; clone size: .; J gene: TRBJ2-1; CDR3 DNA: TGCGCCAGCAGCTTGGAGGGGAAGGTTGAGCAGTTCTTC; CDR3 protein: CASSLEGKVEQFF
V gene: TRBV14; D gene: .; clone size: few; J gene: TRBJ1-6; CDR3 DNA: TGTGCCAGCAGCCAAGTTCCGGGGAATTCACCCCTCCACTTT; CDR3 protein: CASSQVPGNSPLHF
V gene: TRBV5-1; D gene: TRBD2; clone size: .; J gene: TRBJ2-1; CDR3 DNA: TGCGCCAGCAGCTTGCTGGGACTAGCCCAGAACAATGAGCAGTTCTTC; CDR3 protein: CASSLLGLAQNNEQFF
V gene: TRBV10-3; D gene: TRBD2; clone size: .; J gene: TRBJ2-1; CDR3 DNA: TGTGCCATCAGTGCGGGAGGGAAGAATGAGCAGTTCTTC; CDR3 protein: CAISAGGKNEQFF
V gene: TRBV7-2; D gene: .; clone size: .; J gene: TRBJ1-2; CDR3 DNA: TGTGCCAGCAGCTTCATACAGGGCAGGTGGGGAGGCTACACCTTC; CDR3 protein: CASSFIQGRWGGYTF
V gene: TRBV7-8; D gene: TRBD1; clone size: .; J gene: TRBJ2-7; CDR3 DNA: TGTGCCAGCAGCTTACCGGGACAGAACTACGAGCAGTACTTC; CDR3 protein: CASSLPGQNYEQYF
V gene: TRBV10-1; D gene: .; clone size: .; J gene: TRBJ1-1; CDR3 DNA: TGCGCCAGCAGTGAGGCAGGGTCTGCTGAAGCTTTCTTT; CDR3 protein: CASSEAGSAEAFF
V gene: TRBV19; D gene: .; clone size: .; J gene: TRBJ2-1; CDR3 DNA: TGTGCCAGTAGTATACCAGGGATGGAGTACAATGAGCAGTTCTTC; CDR3 protein: CASSIPGMEYNEQFF
V gene: TRBV2; D gene: .; clone size: .; J gene: TRBJ2-5; CDR3 DNA: TGTGCCAGCAGTGAAACCAGGGAGACCCAGTACTTC; CDR3 protein: CASSETRETQYF
V gene: TRBV18; D gene: .; clone size: .; J gene: TRBJ2-5; CDR3 DNA: TGTGCCAGCTCCACTAGCTGGGATGACGAGACCCAGTACTTC; CDR3 protein: CASSTSWDDETQYF
V gene: TRBV30; D gene: .; clone size: .; J gene: TRBJ2-6; CDR3 DNA: TGTGCCTCCCCGAGGGTCCGCTCTGGGGCCAACGTCCTGACTTTC; CDR3 protein: CASPRVRSGANVLTF
V gene: TRBV6-5; D gene: .; clone size: .; J gene: TRBJ1-2; CDR3 DNA: TGTGCCAGCAGTTCCGACAGGAGTCGCTATGGCTACACCTTC; CDR3 protein: CASSSDRSRYGYTF
V gene: TRBV30; D gene: .; clone size: .; J gene: TRBJ2-2; CDR3 DNA: TGTGCCTTTACCTCTCACAGGACCGGGGAGCTGTTTTTT; CDR3 protein: CAFTSHRTGELFF